There are a few counts of the clone carrying this T cell receptor beta chain. The target antigen is unknown. This entry belongs to a study of beta chain features in type 1 diabetes. Reverse transcribing all isolated RNA meant expressed TCRB transcripts were sequenced. Data came from immunoSEQ multiplex PCR; TCRdb stores just in-frame clones and leaves some out. The table shows some 360,000 clones, with 8.5% to 10% occurring only once. CDR3 length equals 13 residues. The V gene lost 6 bases and the J gene lost 6 bases, with 12 bases spanning the gap. Germline values: CDR1 ENHRY, CDR2 SYGVKD. Study results and limitations: The study found that naive, central memory and Treg TCRB repertoires appeared more similar in patients than in healthy donors. TCRB CDR3s from Type 1 diabetes patients were moderately but significantly shorter in all four CD4+ subsets. Sequencing from cDNA could over-represent high-TCR-expressing cells.

This clonotype originated in a young man with type 1 diabetes. The specimen sequenced was central memory CD4+ T cells from blood. V gene TRBV10-3 combines with J gene TRBJ1-5, with D unclear. The CDR3 nucleotides are TGTGCCATCAGCAAAGATGGCGGTCAGCCCCAGCATTTT. Protein: CAISKDGGQPQHF.